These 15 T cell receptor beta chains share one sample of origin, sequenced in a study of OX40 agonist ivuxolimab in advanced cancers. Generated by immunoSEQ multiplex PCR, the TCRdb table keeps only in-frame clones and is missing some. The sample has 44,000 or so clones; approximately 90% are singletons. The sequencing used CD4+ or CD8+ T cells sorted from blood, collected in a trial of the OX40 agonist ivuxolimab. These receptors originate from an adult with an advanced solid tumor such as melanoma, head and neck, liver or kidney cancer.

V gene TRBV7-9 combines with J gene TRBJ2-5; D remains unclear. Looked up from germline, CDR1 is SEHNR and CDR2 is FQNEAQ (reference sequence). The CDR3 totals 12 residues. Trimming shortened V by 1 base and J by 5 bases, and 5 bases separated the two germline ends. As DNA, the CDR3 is TGTGCCAGCAGCTTAGTTGGGGAGACCCAGTACTTC. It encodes CASSLVGETQYF.

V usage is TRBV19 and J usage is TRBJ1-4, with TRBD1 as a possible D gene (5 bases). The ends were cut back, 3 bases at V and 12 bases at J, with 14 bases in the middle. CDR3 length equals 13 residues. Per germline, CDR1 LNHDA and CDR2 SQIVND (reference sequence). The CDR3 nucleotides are TGTGCCAGTAGTATGGGACCCCCTACGGAACTGTTTTTT. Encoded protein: CASSMGPPTELFF.

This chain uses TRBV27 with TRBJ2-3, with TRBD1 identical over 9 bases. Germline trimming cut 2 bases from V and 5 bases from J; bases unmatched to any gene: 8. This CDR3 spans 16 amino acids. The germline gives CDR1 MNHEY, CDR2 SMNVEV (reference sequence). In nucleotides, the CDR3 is TGTGCCAGCAGTTTAAGGTCGAACAGGGGGCAAGATACGCAGTATTTT. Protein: CASSLRSNRGQDTQYF.

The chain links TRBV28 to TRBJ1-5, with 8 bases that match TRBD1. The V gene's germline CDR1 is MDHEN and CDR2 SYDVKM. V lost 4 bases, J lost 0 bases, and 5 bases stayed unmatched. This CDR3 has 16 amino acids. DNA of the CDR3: TGTGCCAGCAGTTCGGGACAGGTGGATAGCAATCAGCCCCAGCATTTT. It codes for CASSSGQVDSNQPQHF.

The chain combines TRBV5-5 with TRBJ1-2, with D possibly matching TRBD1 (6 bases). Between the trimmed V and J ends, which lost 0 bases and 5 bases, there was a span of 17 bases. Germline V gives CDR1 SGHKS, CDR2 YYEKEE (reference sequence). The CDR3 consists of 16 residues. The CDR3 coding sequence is TGTGCCAGCAGCTTGGCCAGGGGTATTACTGAGTATGGCTACACCTTC. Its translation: CASSLARGITEYGYTF.

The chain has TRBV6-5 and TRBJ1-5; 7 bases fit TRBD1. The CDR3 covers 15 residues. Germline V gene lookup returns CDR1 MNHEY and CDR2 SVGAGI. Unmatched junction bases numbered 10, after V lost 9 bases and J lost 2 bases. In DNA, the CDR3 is TGTGCCAGTCGTCAGGGGGTACATGGCAATCAGCCCCAGCATTTT. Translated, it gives CASRQGVHGNQPQHF.

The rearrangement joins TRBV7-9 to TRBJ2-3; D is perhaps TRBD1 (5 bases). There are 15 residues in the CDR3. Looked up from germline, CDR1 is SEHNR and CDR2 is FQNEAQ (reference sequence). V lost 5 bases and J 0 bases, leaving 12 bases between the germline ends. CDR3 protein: CASSVGQTSTDTQYF. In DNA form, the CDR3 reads TGTGCCAGCAGCGTGGGGCAGACTAGCACAGATACGCAGTATTTT.

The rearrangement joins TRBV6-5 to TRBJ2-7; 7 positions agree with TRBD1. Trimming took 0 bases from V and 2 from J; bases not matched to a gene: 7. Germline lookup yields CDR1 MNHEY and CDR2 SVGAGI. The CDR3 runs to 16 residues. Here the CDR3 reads CASSYSYDGTAYEQYF. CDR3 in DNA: TGTGCCAGCAGTTACTCGTACGACGGGACAGCCTACGAGCAGTACTTC.

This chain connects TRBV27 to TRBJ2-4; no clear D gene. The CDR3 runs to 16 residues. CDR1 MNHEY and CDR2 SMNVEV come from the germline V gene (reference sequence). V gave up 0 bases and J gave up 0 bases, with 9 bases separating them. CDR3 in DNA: TGTGCCAGCAGTTTATCGGTTACGGAAGCCAAAAACATTCAGTACTTC. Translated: CASSLSVTEAKNIQYF.

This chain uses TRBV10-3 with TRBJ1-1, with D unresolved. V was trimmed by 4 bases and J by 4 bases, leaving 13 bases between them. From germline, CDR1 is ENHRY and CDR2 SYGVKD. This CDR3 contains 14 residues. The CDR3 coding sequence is TGTGCCATCAGTGTGAACAGCCGGCCCACTGAAGCTTTCTTT. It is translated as CAISVNSRPTEAFF.

CDR3 in DNA: TGTGCCAGCAGCGTAGAACGGGTGACAACTGGAAACACCATATATTTT. Translated: CASSVERVTTGNTIYF. The chain recombines TRBV9 with TRBJ1-3; D is undetermined. Germline loops: CDR1 SGDLS, CDR2 YYNGEE. The CDR3 extends over 16 amino acids. The germline V and J ends were trimmed by 0 bases and 2 bases, with 12 bases remaining between them. The entire variable domain, with the rest obtained from reference TRBV9 and TRBJ1-3, is as follows: DSGVTQTPKHLITATGQRVTLRCSPRSGDLSVYWYQQSLDQGLQFLIQYYNGEERAKGNILERFSAQQFPDLHSELNLSSLELGDSALYFCASSVERVTTGNTIYFGEGSWLTVV.

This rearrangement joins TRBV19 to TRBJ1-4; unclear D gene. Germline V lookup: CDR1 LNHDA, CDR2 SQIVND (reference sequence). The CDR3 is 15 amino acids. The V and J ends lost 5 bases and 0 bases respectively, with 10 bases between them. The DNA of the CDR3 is TGTGCCAGTAGTCGGGCAGGAGCAACTAATGAAAAACTGTTTTTT. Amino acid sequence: CASSRAGATNEKLFF.

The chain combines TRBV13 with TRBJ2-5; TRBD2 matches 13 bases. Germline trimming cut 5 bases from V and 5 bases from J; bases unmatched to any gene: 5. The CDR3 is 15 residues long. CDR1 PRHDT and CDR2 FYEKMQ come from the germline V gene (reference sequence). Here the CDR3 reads CASSAGLAGVETQYF. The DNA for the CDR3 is TGTGCCAGCAGCGCCGGACTAGCGGGAGTGGAGACCCAGTACTTC.

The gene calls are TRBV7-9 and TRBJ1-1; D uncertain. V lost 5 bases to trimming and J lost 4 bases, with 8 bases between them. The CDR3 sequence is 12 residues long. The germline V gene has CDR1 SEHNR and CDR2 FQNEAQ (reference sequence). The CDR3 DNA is TGTGCCAGCAGCCCCCCCGGCACTGAAGCTTTCTTT. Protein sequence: CASSPPGTEAFF.

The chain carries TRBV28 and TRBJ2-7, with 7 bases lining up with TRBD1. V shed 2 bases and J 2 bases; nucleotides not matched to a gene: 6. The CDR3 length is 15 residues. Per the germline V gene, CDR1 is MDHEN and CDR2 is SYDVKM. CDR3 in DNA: TGTGCCAGCAGTTTACCGGACAGGATTACCTACGAGCAGTACTTC. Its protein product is CASSLPDRITYEQYF.